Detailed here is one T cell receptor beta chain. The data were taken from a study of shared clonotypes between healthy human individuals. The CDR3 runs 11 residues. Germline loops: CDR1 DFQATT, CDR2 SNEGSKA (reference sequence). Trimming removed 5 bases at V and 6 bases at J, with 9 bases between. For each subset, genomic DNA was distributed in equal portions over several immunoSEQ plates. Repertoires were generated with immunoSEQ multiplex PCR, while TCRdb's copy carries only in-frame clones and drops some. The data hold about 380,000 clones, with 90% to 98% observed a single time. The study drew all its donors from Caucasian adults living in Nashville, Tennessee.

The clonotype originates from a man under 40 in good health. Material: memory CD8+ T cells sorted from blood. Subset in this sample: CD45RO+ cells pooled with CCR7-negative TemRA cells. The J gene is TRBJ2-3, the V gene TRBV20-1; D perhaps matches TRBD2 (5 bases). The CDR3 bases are TGCAGTGCTTTACTAGAGGATACGCAGTATTTT. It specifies CSALLEDTQYF.